A single sample gave rise to the 14 T cell receptor beta chains below, sequenced in a study of identical twins. Via MiXCR, TCRdb re-called the 5' RACE reads, giving one row per CDR3 protein. The data contain about 520,000 distinct CDR3 sequences, approximately 22% of them singletons. This sample also belongs to another study, concerning T cells expressing NK-cell markers.

The source material was CD4+ T cells sorted from blood. The origin of the receptors is a woman younger than 30 in good health.

This rearrangement joins TRBV12-3 or TRBV12-4 to TRBJ2-1; D gene ambiguous. The CDR3 length is 13 residues. V was shortened by 2 bases and J by 9 bases, with 11 bases between the two germline ends. CDR3 sequence (DNA): TGTGCCAGCAGTTTACTGGGCGCTGGTGAGCAGTTCTTC. Encoded protein: CASSLLGAGEQFF.

The chain links TRBV29-1 to TRBJ2-3; 8 nucleotides match TRBD2. Germline V gene data show CDR1 as SQVTM and CDR2 as ANQGSEA. Trimming at V came to 7 bases and at J to 6 bases, leaving 9 bases not matched to a gene. CDR3 length: 13 residues. The CDR3 is CSAATSGSDTQYF. CDR3 sequence (DNA): TGCAGCGCCGCCACTAGCGGTTCGGATACGCAGTATTTT.

The gene calls are TRBV6-4 and TRBJ1-5; the match to TRBD1 covers 8 bases. From germline, CDR1 is MRHNA and CDR2 SNTAGT. This CDR3 contains 19 residues. V lost 2 bases and J lost 1; bases outside the gene matches: 13. CDR3 DNA sequence: TGTGCCAGCAGTGACGGCGCGAGACAGGGGAGTTTGAGCAATCAGCCCCAGCATTTT. This gives the protein CASSDGARQGSLSNQPQHF.

A note on this clonotype: Possible read error: a much larger clone is one base away. V is TRBV7-9 and J is TRBJ2-2; D is unresolved. The CDR3 extends over 14 amino acids. Deletions cut 0 bases from V and 3 bases from J, with 5 bases between. The V gene's germline CDR1 is SEHNR and CDR2 FQNEAQ (reference sequence). This CDR3 is CASSLAPDTGELFF. The CDR3 nucleotides are TGTGCCAGCAGCTTAGCGCCAGACACCGGGGAGCTGTTTTTT.

The chain uses TRBV29-1 and TRBJ2-5; D gene uncertain. The ends were cut back, 5 bases at V and 5 bases at J, with 18 bases in the middle. This CDR3 comprises 14 residues. CDR1 SQVTM and CDR2 ANQGSEA come from the germline V gene. This CDR3 is CSVSRLPRAETQYF. As DNA, the CDR3 is TGCAGCGTTTCGCGACTCCCAAGGGCGGAGACCCAGTACTTC.

A few counts support this clonotype. This chain joins TRBV7-2 and TRBJ2-1; 10 nucleotides match TRBD2. Germline-derived CDR1 and CDR2 are SGHTA and FQGNSA. With 6 bases clipped from V and 13 bases from J, the junction kept 9 bases outside the gene matches. The CDR3 runs 13 residues. CDR3 residues: CASRARSGGIQFF. DNA of the CDR3: TGTGCCAGCAGGGCCCGTAGCGGGGGGATTCAGTTCTTC.

This clonotype was seen once. The chain couples TRBV3-1 to TRBJ2-7; 7 positions agree with TRBD1. J was trimmed by 4 bases and V by 6 bases; bases with no gene match: 6. From germline, CDR1 is LGHDT and CDR2 YNNKEL (reference sequence). The CDR3 is made up of 13 amino acids. This chain's CDR3 is CASRQGTGYEQYF. CDR3 in DNA: TGTGCCAGCAGACAGGGGACGGGGTACGAGCAGTACTTC.

This clonotype was recorded at least ten times. The CDR3 bases are TGTGCCAGCAGTCCCGGAGGTTTCATCTACGAGCAGTACTTC. Translating it yields CASSPGGFIYEQYF. The chain joins TRBV12-3 or TRBV12-4 to TRBJ2-7, with D perhaps TRBD2 (5 bases). This CDR3 is built from 14 residues. Trimming stripped 5 bases from V and 3 bases from J, with 14 bases between.

The sample holds a few counts of this clonotype. CDR3 coding DNA: TGTGCCAGCAGCATCGGGACAGGGGGCGATGGCTACACCTTC. Protein: CASSIGTGGDGYTF. The rearrangement links TRBV7-9 to TRBJ1-2, with TRBD1 matching 12 bases. Looked up from germline, CDR1 is SEHNR and CDR2 is FQNEAQ (reference sequence). The CDR3 has 14 residues. The J segment lost 6 bases and the V segment lost 5 bases, leaving 4 bases of the junction unmatched. Based on the CDR3 plus reference TRBV7-9 and TRBJ1-2, the full variable domain is DTGVSQNPRHKITKRGQNVTFRCDPISEHNRLYWYRQTLGQGPEFLTYFQNEAQLEKSRLLSDRFSAERPKGSFSTLEIQRTEQGDSAMYLCASSIGTGGDGYTFGSGTRLTVV.

This clonotype was counted only a few times. The V call is TRBV6-1, the J call TRBJ2-3; D may be TRBD1 (6 bases). The CDR3 runs 13 residues. Between the trimmed V and J ends, which lost 8 bases and 5 bases, there was a span of 14 bases. Germline V lookup: CDR1 MNHNS, CDR2 SASEGT. CDR3 in amino acids: CASGAQGRDTQYF. CDR3 DNA: TGTGCCAGCGGGGCACAGGGAAGAGATACGCAGTATTTT.

The J gene is TRBJ2-7, the V gene TRBV7-9; D gene ambiguous. Deletions cut 5 bases from V and 1 base from J, with 9 bases between. CDR1 is SEHNR, CDR2 FQNEAQ, per germline (reference sequence). CDR3 length: 13 amino acids. The CDR3 spells CASSPLGSYEQYF. CDR3 bases: TGTGCCAGCAGCCCCCTAGGGTCCTACGAGCAGTACTTC.

This clonotype was picked up many times. The CDR3 bases are TGCAGCGTTGAGGGAGCTACTGCGGTTGGGGAGCAGTACTTC. Encoded protein: CSVEGATAVGEQYF. The V and J genes are TRBV29-1 and TRBJ2-7; possible D gene TRBD2, 5 bases. Trimming took off 3 bases at V and 7 bases at J, with 19 bases between the two ends. The CDR3 is 14 amino acids. Germline CDR1 reads SQVTM; CDR2 reads ANQGSEA.

There are a few counts of this clonotype. J is TRBJ1-2 and V is TRBV25-1; tentatively, D is TRBD1 (6 bases). The V gene lost 3 bases and the J gene lost 7 bases, with 9 bases spanning the gap. CDR1 and CDR2 (germline): MGHDK, SYGVNS. There are 12 residues in the CDR3. The CDR3 loop reads CASSDLGGGYTF. The CDR3 bases are TGTGCCAGCAGTGATTTAGGGGGTGGCTACACCTTC.

Comments on this clonotype: This may come from a read error, since a much larger clone is one base off. The chain links TRBV14 to TRBJ1-2, with TRBD1 as a possible D gene (5 bases). The germline V gene encodes CDR1 SGHDN and CDR2 FVKESK. This CDR3 region has 12 residues. Trimming cost V 4 bases and J 5 bases, with 8 bases left between them. The CDR3 loop reads CASSRRQYGYTF. CDR3 nucleotide sequence: TGTGCCAGCAGCCGCCGACAGTATGGCTACACCTTC.